This T cell receptor (beta chain) appears in the sequencing data of a study of blood T cell repertoires in COVID-19. Study summary: From T cells, B-cell-depleted T cells, or PBMCs came the material, which was cDNA or gDNA.

The method was immunoSEQ multiplex PCR; TCRdb's version includes in-frame clones alone and lacks a portion of them. The table lists about 290,000 clones, 85% of them singletons. The CDR3 covers 13 residues. V shed 4 bases and J 9 bases; nucleotides not matched to a gene: 7. Germline V gene lookup returns CDR1 SGHRS and CDR2 YFSETQ. The receptor was isolated from a woman aged 45-65 years with active or convalescent COVID-19. The chain combines TRBV5-1 with TRBJ2-1; 7 bases map to TRBD1. The sequencing input was peripheral blood. The CDR3 DNA sequence: TGCGCCAGCAGCGAGAACAGGGGCCTTGAGCAGTTCTTC. It specifies CASSENRGLEQFF. Full variable domain (remainder filled in from reference TRBV5-1 and TRBJ2-1): KAGVTQTPRYLIKTRGQQVTLSCSPISGHRSVSWYQQTPGQGLQFLFEYFSETQRNKGNFPGRFSGRQFSNSRSEMNVSTLELGDSALYLCASSENRGLEQFFGPGTRLTVL.